This T cell receptor beta chain emerged from a study of T cell changes during pregnancy in multiple sclerosis. The method was immunoSEQ multiplex PCR; TCRdb's version includes in-frame clones alone and lacks a portion of them. This sample has under 90,000 clones; over 85% occur once, and the top ten carry 3.7%. A remark on this clone: This sample also contains other DNA sequences that code for the same CDR3.

Specimen: peripheral blood, collected after pregnancy. The sequence came from a female donor in good health, enrolled as a control in a pregnancy study.

The CDR3 region is CASSLGGTYEQYF. As DNA, the CDR3 is TGCGCCAGCAGCTTAGGGGGAACCTACGAGCAGTACTTC. The gene calls are TRBV5-1 and TRBJ2-7, with D maybe TRBD1 (6 bases). The CDR3 extends over 13 amino acids. V lost 2 bases, J lost 2 bases, and 8 bases lay in between. Germline loops: CDR1 SGHRS, CDR2 YFSETQ.